A single T cell receptor (beta chain) is shown here with its context. What it binds is not known. The data originate from a study of CD8 T cells in Susac syndrome. Study as a whole: Blood was drawn from patients with Susac syndrome. At that point, they were therapy-naive, on corticosteroids, or on intravenous immunoglobulin alone.

The CDR3 is 14 amino acids. Germline CDR1 and CDR2: MNHEY and SVGAGI. V lost 2 bases and J lost 7, with 14 bases in between. Random-hexamer reverse transcription was applied to roughly 0.5 to 1 ug RNA. Amplification of TCR beta CDR3 was carried out by immunoSEQ multiplex PCR, which covered 54 Vbeta and 13 Jbeta segments. From the immunoSEQ multiplex PCR reads, TCRdb called clonotypes with MiXCR, one entry per CDR3 protein. The sample holds around 100,000 distinct CDR3 sequences, roughly 96% seen once. Points from the study as a whole: In total CD8+ repertoires, roughly 15 Susac-specific public clones were found, and CD8+ TEMRA repertoires had about five.

The sample taken for sequencing was CD8+ T cells from PBMCs. The chain is built from TRBV6-5 and TRBJ1-2; D gene ambiguous. This receptor was obtained from a human donor with Susac syndrome. CDR3 nucleotides: TGTGCCAGCAGTTACGGACGGATAAACGGTGGCTACACCTTC. It translates to CASSYGRINGGYTF.